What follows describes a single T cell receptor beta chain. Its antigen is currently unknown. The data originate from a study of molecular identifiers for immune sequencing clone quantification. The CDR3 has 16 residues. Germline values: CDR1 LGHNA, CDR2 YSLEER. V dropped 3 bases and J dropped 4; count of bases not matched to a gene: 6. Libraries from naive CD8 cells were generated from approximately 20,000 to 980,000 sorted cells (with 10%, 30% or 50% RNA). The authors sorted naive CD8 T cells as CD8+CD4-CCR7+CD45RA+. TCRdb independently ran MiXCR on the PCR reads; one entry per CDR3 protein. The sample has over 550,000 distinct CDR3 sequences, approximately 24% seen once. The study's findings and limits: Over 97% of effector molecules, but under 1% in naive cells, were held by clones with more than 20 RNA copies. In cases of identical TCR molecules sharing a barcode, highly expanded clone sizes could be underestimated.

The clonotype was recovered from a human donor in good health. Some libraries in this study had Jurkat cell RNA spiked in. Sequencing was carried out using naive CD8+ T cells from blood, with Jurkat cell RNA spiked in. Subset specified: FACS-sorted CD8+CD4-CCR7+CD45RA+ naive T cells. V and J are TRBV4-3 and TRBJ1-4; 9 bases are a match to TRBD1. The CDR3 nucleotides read TGCGCCAGCAGCCAGGGGACAGGGCGGGGTAATGAAAAACTGTTTTTT. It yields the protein CASSQGTGRGNEKLFF.